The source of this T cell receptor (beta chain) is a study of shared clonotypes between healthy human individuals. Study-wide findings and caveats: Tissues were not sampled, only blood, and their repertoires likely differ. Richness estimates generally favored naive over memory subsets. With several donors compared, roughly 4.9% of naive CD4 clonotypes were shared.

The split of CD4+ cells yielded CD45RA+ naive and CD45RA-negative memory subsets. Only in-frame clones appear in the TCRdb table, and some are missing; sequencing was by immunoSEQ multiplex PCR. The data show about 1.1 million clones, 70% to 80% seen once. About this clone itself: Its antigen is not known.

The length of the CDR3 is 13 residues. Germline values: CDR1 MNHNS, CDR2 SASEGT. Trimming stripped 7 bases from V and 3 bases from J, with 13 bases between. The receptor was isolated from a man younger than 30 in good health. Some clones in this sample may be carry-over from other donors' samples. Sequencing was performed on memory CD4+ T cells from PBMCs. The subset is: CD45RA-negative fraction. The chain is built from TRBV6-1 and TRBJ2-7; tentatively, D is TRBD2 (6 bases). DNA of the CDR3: TGTGCCAGCAAGGATCGGGGGAGCTACGAGCAGTACTTC. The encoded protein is CASKDRGSYEQYF.